Below, one TCR beta chain is given with its context. Its specificity is not known. The entry originates in a study of CD8 T cells in Susac syndrome. Notes on the study in general: No clonal expansion appeared among CD4+ T cells in Susac patients.

An amount of RNA that ranged from roughly 0.5 to 1 ug was reverse transcribed with random hexamers. TCRdb recomputed calls from the immunoSEQ multiplex PCR reads with MiXCR, one row per CDR3 protein. The sample lists about 120,000 distinct CDR3 sequences; roughly 95% were seen once. Sequenced sample: CD4+ T cells from PBMCs. The source of this sequence is a human donor with Susac syndrome.

In nucleotides, the CDR3 is TGTGCCAGCACCGGGACAGGGACAGGCACTGAAGCTTTCTTT. Translating it yields CASTGTGTGTEAFF. The V and J genes are TRBV25-1 and TRBJ1-1; 9 nucleotides agree with TRBD1. Looked up from germline, CDR1 is MGHDK and CDR2 is SYGVNS. This CDR3 spans 14 amino acids. The V segment lost 7 bases and the J segment 4 bases; nucleotides outside the gene matches: 7.